The 9 T cell receptor beta chains reported below all come from one sample, sequenced in a study of T cell responses to AZD1222 COVID-19 vaccine. Sequencing used immunoSEQ multiplex PCR; TCRdb keeps in-frame clones, though not all of them. The sample lists 90,000 to 100,000 clones; about 89% were seen once. Source: peripheral blood, taken on day 0 of AZD1222 vaccination. The receptors here all came from an adult in good health.

CDR3 coding DNA: TGTGCCAGTAGTCCGAGGACAGTTAACTATGGCTACACCTTC. It is translated as CASSPRTVNYGYTF. The chain employs TRBV19 and TRBJ1-2, with D possibly TRBD1 on 6 matching bases. The CDR3 consists of 14 residues. The germline gives CDR1 LNHDA, CDR2 SQIVND (reference sequence). Between the trimmed V and J ends, which lost 5 bases and 1 base, there was a span of 11 bases. Variable domain in full (rest from reference TRBV19 and TRBJ1-2): DGGITQSPKYLFRKEGQNVTLSCEQNLNHDAMYWYRQDPGQGLRLIYYSQIVNDFQKGDIAEGYSVSREKKESFPLTVTSAQKNPTAFYLCASSPRTVNYGYTFGSGTRLTVV.

V is TRBV7-6 and J is TRBJ1-2; 8 bases fit TRBD1. Trimming at V came to 5 bases and at J to 6 bases, leaving 8 bases not matched to a gene. Germline values: CDR1 SGHVS, CDR2 FNYEAQ. The CDR3 has 14 amino acids. The CDR3 spells CASSRLTGVDGYTF. Written as DNA, the CDR3 is TGTGCCAGCAGCCGTCTGACAGGGGTGGATGGCTACACCTTC.

This chain links TRBV5-1 with TRBJ2-2; 7 positions match TRBD1. The CDR3 runs to 16 residues. J lost 4 bases, V lost 1 base, and 7 bases had no gene match. Germline V gene sequence: CDR1 SGHRS, CDR2 YFSETQ. The CDR3 loop reads CASSLMVTGSTGELFF. The CDR3 DNA reads as TGCGCCAGCAGCTTGATGGTGACAGGGTCCACCGGGGAGCTGTTTTTT.

In DNA form, the CDR3 reads TGTGCCAGTAGTAACCCGGGAACAGGGGCCTTAGAGCCCCAGCATTTT. This sequence encodes CASSNPGTGALEPQHF. This chain connects TRBV19 to TRBJ1-5, with TRBD1 identical over 7 bases. This CDR3 comprises 16 residues. Germline CDR1 reads LNHDA; CDR2 reads SQIVND (reference sequence). J was trimmed by 8 bases and V by 4 bases; bases with no gene match: 14.

This chain uses TRBV12-3 or TRBV12-4 with TRBJ2-1; D unclear. Between the trimmed V and J ends, which lost 2 bases and 5 bases, there was a span of 4 bases. This CDR3 comprises 12 residues. CDR3 sequence: CASSLPDNEQFF. In nucleotides, the CDR3 is TGTGCCAGCAGTTTACCAGACAATGAGCAGTTCTTC.

CDR3 bases: TGTGCTAGTGGTCCCAACCCCGGGACTAGCGGTAACTCCTACGAGCAGTACTTC. Protein sequence: CASGPNPGTSGNSYEQYF. The J gene is TRBJ2-7, the V gene TRBV12-5; 11 bases fit TRBD2. The V and J ends lost 5 bases and 0 bases, in that order; junction bases with no gene match: 12. CDR3 length equals 18 residues. In germline, CDR1 is LGHNT, CDR2 FRNRAP.

The J gene is TRBJ2-7, the V gene TRBV14; 8 bases align to TRBD1. This CDR3 spans 15 amino acids. The germline V gene has CDR1 SGHDN and CDR2 FVKESK. The V gene end was trimmed by 4 bases and the J gene end by 2 bases; junction bases not matched to a gene: 7. The CDR3: CASSRFGQGAYEQYF. CDR3 nucleotides: TGTGCCAGCAGCCGATTCGGACAGGGAGCCTACGAGCAGTACTTC.

This chain joins TRBV18 and TRBJ1-2; weak D call: TRBD1 (6 bases). The CDR3 extends over 15 amino acids. V gave up 1 base and J gave up 7 bases, with 16 bases separating them. Germline CDR1 is KGHSH and CDR2 is LQKENI. This CDR3 reads CASSPRGAEVGGYTF. As DNA, the CDR3 is TGTGCCAGCTCACCACGGGGGGCCGAGGTGGGTGGCTACACCTTC.

The chain joins TRBV5-1 to TRBJ2-7; 8 positions match TRBD1. Trimming took 0 bases from V and 2 from J; bases not matched to a gene: 7. CDR1 is SGHRS and CDR2 is YFSETQ in the germline V gene. The CDR3 consists of 16 residues. As DNA, the CDR3 is TGCGCCAGCAGCTTGGCCCTGACAGGGGTCACCTACGAGCAGTACTTC. It encodes CASSLALTGVTYEQYF.